The present TCR beta chain was sequenced within a study of PD-1 blockade in classical Hodgkin lymphoma. All the patients suffered relapse after autologous stem cell transplantation, and brentuximab vedotin exposure differed. This CDR3 contains 19 residues. CDR1 is SGHVS and CDR2 is FQNEAQ in the germline V gene. V lost 4 bases and J 0 bases, leaving 22 bases between the germline ends. Libraries were prepared by immunoSEQ multiplex PCR; TCRdb keeps only in-frame clonotypes and omits some of them. The profile shows more than 30,000 clones, roughly four fifths of them singletons. The origin of this receptor is a human donor with classical Hodgkin lymphoma. The chain recombines TRBV7-8 with TRBJ2-1; D assignment may be TRBD1 or TRBD2 (5 bases each). The starting material was peripheral blood mononuclear cells (PBMCs), obtained at baseline. The CDR3 DNA reads TGTGCCAGCAGCTCTTTGGGACCAGGGCGGTTAAGCTCCTACAATGAGCAGTTCTTC. Translation gives CASSSLGPGRLSSYNEQFF.